This TCR beta chain came from a study of blood T cell repertoires in COVID-19. Looking at the study overall: Spain, Italy and the United States supplied samples that represented acute and convalescent COVID-19. The analysed material was cDNA or gDNA that came from T cells, B-cell-depleted T cells, or PBMCs.

Produced via immunoSEQ multiplex PCR; TCRdb's table is partial and in-frame only. The table records under 200,000 clones, approximately 79% of them present only once. V shed 0 bases and J shed 7 bases, with 10 bases lying between them. Germline loops: CDR1 SGDLS, CDR2 YYNGEE. This CDR3 contains 13 residues. The clonotype originates from a man aged 60-69 years with active or convalescent COVID-19. Sequenced sample: peripheral blood. The chain has TRBV9 and TRBJ2-5, with TRBD2 as a possible D gene (5 bases). CDR3 sequence: CASSVGSRATQYF. Here the CDR3 DNA reads TGTGCCAGCAGCGTAGGGTCGCGGGCGACCCAGTACTTC.